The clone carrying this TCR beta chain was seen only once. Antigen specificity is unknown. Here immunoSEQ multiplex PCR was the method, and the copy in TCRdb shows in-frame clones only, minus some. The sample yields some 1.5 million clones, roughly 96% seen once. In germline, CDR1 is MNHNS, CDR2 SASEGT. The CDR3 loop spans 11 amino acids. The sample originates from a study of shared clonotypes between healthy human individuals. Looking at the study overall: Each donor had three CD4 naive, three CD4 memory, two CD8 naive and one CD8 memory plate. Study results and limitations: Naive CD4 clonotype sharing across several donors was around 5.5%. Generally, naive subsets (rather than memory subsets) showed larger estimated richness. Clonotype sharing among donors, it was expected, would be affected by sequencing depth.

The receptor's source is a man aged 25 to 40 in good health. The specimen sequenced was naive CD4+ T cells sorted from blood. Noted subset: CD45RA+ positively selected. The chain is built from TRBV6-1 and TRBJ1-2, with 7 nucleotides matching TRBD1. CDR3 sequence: CAGGTNYGYTF. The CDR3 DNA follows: TGTGCAGGGGGCACGAACTATGGCTACACCTTC.